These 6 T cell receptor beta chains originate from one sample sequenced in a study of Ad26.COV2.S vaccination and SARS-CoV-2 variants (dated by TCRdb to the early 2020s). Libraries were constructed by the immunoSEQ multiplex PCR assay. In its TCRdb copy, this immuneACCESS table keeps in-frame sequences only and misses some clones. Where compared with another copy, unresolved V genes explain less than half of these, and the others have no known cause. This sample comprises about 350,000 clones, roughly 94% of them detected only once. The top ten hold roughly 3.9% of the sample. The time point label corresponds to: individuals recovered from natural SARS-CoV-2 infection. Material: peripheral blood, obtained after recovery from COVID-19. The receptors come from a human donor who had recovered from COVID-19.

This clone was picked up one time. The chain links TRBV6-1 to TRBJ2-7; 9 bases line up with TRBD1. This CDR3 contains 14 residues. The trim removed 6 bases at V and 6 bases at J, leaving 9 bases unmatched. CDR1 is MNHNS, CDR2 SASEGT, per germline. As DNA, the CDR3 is TGTGCCAGCAGATCCGGGACAGGGCCTCCCGAGCAGTACTTC. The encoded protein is CASRSGTGPPEQYF.

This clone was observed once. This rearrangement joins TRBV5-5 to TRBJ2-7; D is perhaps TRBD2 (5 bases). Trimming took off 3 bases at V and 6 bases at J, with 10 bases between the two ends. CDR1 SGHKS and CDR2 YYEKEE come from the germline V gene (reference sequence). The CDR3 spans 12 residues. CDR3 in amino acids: CASSSLVSEQYF. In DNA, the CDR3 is TGTGCCAGCAGCTCACTAGTGAGCGAGCAGTACTTC.

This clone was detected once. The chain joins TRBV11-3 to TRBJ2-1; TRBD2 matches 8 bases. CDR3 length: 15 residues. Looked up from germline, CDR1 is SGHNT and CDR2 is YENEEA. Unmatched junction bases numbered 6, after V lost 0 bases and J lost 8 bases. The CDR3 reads CASSLELAGRHEQFF. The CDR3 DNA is TGTGCCAGCAGCTTAGAGCTAGCGGGCAGGCATGAGCAGTTCTTC.

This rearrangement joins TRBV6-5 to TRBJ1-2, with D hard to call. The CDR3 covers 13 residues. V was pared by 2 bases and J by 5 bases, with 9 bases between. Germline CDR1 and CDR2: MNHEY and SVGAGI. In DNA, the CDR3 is TGTGCCAGCAGTTACCTAGGGCGGTATGGCTACACCTTC. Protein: CASSYLGRYGYTF.

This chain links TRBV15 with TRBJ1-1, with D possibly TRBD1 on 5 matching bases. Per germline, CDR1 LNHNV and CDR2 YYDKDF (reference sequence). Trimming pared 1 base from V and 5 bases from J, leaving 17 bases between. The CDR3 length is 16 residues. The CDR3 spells CATSRVIQGPTTEAFF. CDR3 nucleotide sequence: TGTGCCACCAGCAGAGTAATTCAGGGACCGACTACTGAAGCTTTCTTT.

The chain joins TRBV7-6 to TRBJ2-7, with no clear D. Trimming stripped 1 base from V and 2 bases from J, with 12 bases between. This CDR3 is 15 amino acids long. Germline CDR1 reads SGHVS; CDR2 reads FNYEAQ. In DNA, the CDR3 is TGTGCCAGCAGCTTAGGGCAGGCCTCCGCCTACGAGCAGTACTTC. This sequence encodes CASSLGQASAYEQYF.